Listed here are 4 T cell receptor beta chains from one sample, sequenced in a study of beta chain features in type 1 diabetes. All of the isolated RNA was reverse transcribed, so expressed TCRB transcripts were sequenced. The assay was immunoSEQ multiplex PCR, and TCRdb's table has in-frame clones only and misses some. The sample shows about 330,000 clones, approximately 10% of them seen only once. Input material: naive CD4+ T cells from blood. The receptor source for this set is a woman aged 25-40 years in good health.

The V call is TRBV9, the J call TRBJ1-2; 9 bases line up with TRBD1. CDR3 length: 14 residues. V was pared by 0 bases and J by 5 bases, with 2 bases of the junction left unmatched. Germline lookup yields CDR1 SGDLS and CDR2 YYNGEE. The CDR3 DNA reads as TGTGCCAGCAGCGTAGGGGACAGGGAATATGGCTACACCTTC. This sequence encodes CASSVGDREYGYTF.

The rearrangement joins TRBV28 to TRBJ2-3, with D perhaps TRBD1 (6 bases). This CDR3 has 17 amino acids. Trimming shortened V by 7 bases and J by 1 base, and 21 bases separated the two germline ends. The germline V gene has CDR1 MDHEN and CDR2 SYDVKM. The CDR3 coding sequence is TGTGCCAGCACCACAGAGGCTGGGACAATACGCACAGATACGCAGTATTTT. Protein product: CASTTEAGTIRTDTQYF.

This clone was counted between two and nine times. J is TRBJ2-3 and V is TRBV6-5; no clear D. Germline CDR1 is MNHEY and CDR2 is SVGAGI. Trimming took 4 bases from V and 6 from J, leaving 8 bases between them. The CDR3 contains 12 residues. The CDR3 reads CASSSTLDTQYF. CDR3 nucleotide sequence: TGTGCCAGCAGTTCCACTTTGGATACGCAGTATTTT.

The chain uses TRBV6-5 and TRBJ2-3, with TRBD2 identical over 8 bases. Germline V gene data show CDR1 as MNHEY and CDR2 as SVGAGI. With V trimmed by 2 bases and J by 2 bases, 6 bases remained unmatched. The CDR3 sequence is 16 residues long. In DNA, the CDR3 is TGTGCCAGCAGTTACCAAAGCGGGAGCCCCACAGATACGCAGTATTTT. Translating gives CASSYQSGSPTDTQYF.